This T cell receptor beta chain comes out of a study of Graves' ophthalmopathy and Graves' hyperthyroidism. Study-level points and caveats: Prediction of ophthalmopathy progression reached 70.59% sensitivity and about 72% specificity.

This clonotype came up many times. Its antigen is not known. Active ophthalmopathy (CAS at least 3, NOSPECS at least 4), lasting under 3 months. Amplifying from RNA transcripts, the study obtained TCR beta CDR3 regions. The first-round RT-PCR employed HTBI primers together with the Qiagen OneStep RT-PCR kit. A multiplex PCR was then performed as the second round. TCRdb redid the calling of the multiplex PCR reads with MiXCR, one entry per CDR3 protein. The repertoire holds 740,000 or so distinct CDR3 sequences, roughly 41% seen once, with 44% in the top ten. This clonotype originated in an adult man with Graves' ophthalmopathy. Material for sequencing was peripheral blood.

The CDR3 spells CASSELGQAGGSNQPQHF. The DNA for the CDR3 is TGTGCCAGCAGTGAACTTGGTCAGGCTGGAGGGAGCAATCAGCCCCAGCATTTT. The chain is built from TRBV2 and TRBJ1-5; no clear D. Germline loops: CDR1 SNHLY, CDR2 FYNNEI. V dropped 2 bases and J dropped 1 base, with 18 bases sitting between them. The CDR3 extends over 18 amino acids.